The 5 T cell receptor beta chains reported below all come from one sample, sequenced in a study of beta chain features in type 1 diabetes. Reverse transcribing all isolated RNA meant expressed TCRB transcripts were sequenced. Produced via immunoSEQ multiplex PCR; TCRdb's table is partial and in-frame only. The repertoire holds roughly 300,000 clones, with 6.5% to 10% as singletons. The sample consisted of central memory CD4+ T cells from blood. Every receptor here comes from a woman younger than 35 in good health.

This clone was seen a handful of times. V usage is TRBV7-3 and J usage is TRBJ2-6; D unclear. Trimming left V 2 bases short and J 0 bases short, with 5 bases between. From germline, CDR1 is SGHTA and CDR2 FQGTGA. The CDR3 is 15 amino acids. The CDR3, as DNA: TGTGCCAGCAGCTTAGTTGGCTCTGGGGCCAACGTCCTGACTTTC. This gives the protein CASSLVGSGANVLTF.

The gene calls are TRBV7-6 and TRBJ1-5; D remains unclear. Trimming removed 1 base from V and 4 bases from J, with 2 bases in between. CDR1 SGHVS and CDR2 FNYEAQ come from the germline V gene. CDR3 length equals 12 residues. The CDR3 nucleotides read TGTGCCAGCAGCTTAGGAAATCAGCCCCAGCATTTT. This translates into CASSLGNQPQHF.

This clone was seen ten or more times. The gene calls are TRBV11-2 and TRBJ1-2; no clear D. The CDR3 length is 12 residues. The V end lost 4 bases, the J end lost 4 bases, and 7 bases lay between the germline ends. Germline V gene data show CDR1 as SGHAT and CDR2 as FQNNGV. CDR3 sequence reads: CASSSTLYGYTF. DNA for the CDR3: TGTGCCAGCAGCTCCACCCTCTATGGCTACACCTTC.

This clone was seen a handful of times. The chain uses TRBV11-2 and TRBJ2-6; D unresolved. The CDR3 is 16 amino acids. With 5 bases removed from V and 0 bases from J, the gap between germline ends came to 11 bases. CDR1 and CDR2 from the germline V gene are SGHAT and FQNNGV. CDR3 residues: CASSPHISSGANVLTF. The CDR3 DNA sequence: TGTGCCAGCAGCCCCCATATCAGCTCTGGGGCCAACGTCCTGACTTTC.

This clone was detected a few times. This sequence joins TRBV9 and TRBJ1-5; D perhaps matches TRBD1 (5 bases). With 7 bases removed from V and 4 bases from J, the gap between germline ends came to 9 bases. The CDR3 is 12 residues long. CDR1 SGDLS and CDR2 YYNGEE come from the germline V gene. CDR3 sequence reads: CASGGNNQPQHF. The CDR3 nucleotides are TGTGCCAGCGGGGGGAATAATCAGCCCCAGCATTTT.